Presented here are 9 T cell receptor beta chains from one specimen sequenced in a study of cytomegalovirus exposure and HLA in healthy donors. Primers included in the PCR were 60 Vbeta and 13 Jbeta primers. Assay: immunoSEQ multiplex PCR; the TCRdb copy retains only in-frame clones and omits some. The profile shows around 91,000 clones, over 60% of them singletons. Sequencing was carried out using PBMCs. These receptors were collected from a woman aged 35 to 49 in good health and CMV-seropositive.

This chain joins TRBV19 and TRBJ1-5, with D tentatively TRBD1 (6 bases). CDR1 is LNHDA, CDR2 SQIVND, per germline (reference sequence). The CDR3 is made up of 18 amino acids. V shed 0 bases and J shed 2 bases, with 17 bases lying between them. The CDR3 DNA reads as TGTGCCAGTAGTATAGATAGGGAGAACAGGGTAGGCAATCAGCCCCAGCATTTT. Protein product: CASSIDRENRVGNQPQHF.

The V gene is TRBV14, the J gene TRBJ1-2; D is undetermined. V was cut by 0 bases and J by 8 bases, with 13 bases left in between. The CDR3 has 14 residues. Germline-derived CDR1 and CDR2 are SGHDN and FVKESK. The CDR3 reads CASSQDMRAGGYTF. CDR3 sequence (DNA): TGTGCCAGCAGCCAAGATATGAGGGCGGGGGGCTACACCTTC.

This chain connects TRBV5-4 to TRBJ1-4, with TRBD1 matching 10 bases. V lost 4 bases, J lost 8 bases, and 5 bases stayed unmatched. The CDR3 consists of 14 residues. From germline, CDR1 is SGHNT and CDR2 YYREEE (reference sequence). CDR3 region: CASSGQGVGEKLFF. The CDR3 DNA reads TGTGCCAGCAGCGGACAGGGGGTAGGGGAAAAACTGTTTTTT.

The chain couples TRBV28 to TRBJ1-2; 7 bases fit TRBD1. J lost 1 base, V lost 5 bases, and 10 bases had no gene match. The CDR3 is made up of 16 amino acids. The germline gives CDR1 MDHEN, CDR2 SYDVKM. The CDR3 DNA sequence: TGTGCCAGCAGTCCCCGCCGACAGGGAGGTAACTATGGCTACACCTTC. This gives the protein CASSPRRQGGNYGYTF.

For this clone: The sample contains more than one DNA sequence encoding this CDR3. This chain uses TRBV6-1 with TRBJ2-3, with 9 bases lining up with TRBD2. The J segment lost 3 bases and the V segment lost 5 bases, leaving 3 bases of the junction unmatched. From germline, CDR1 is MNHNS and CDR2 SASEGT. This CDR3 region has 14 residues. CDR3 sequence: CASSHSGRTDTQYF. The CDR3 DNA follows: TGTGCCAGCAGTCATAGCGGGAGAACAGATACGCAGTATTTT.

The rearrangement uses TRBV27 and TRBJ2-3, with D hard to call. The CDR3 covers 13 residues. Germline values: CDR1 MNHEY, CDR2 SMNVEV (reference sequence). V was shortened by 6 bases and J by 6 bases, with 13 bases between the two germline ends. The CDR3 loop reads CASSPPPGDTQYF. Here the CDR3 DNA reads TGTGCCAGCAGCCCTCCCCCCGGGGATACGCAGTATTTT.

The chain combines TRBV18 with TRBJ1-4; D perhaps matches TRBD1 (5 bases). V gave up 0 bases and J gave up 0 bases, with 11 bases separating them. This CDR3 region has 17 residues. Germline-derived CDR1 and CDR2 are KGHSH and LQKENI. The CDR3 coding sequence is TGTGCCAGCTCACCACCCGGGGGTCTGACAACTAATGAAAAACTGTTTTTT. Translating it yields CASSPPGGLTTNEKLFF.

This clone occurred once. The V and J genes are TRBV28 and TRBJ2-5, with 10 bases fitting TRBD2. Trimming took 4 bases from V and 0 from J; bases not matched to a gene: 5. The CDR3 has 16 residues. Germline lookup yields CDR1 MDHEN and CDR2 SYDVKM. The DNA of the CDR3 is TGTGCCAGCAGTTCTTTGACTAGCGGGTACCAAGAGACCCAGTACTTC. As protein: CASSSLTSGYQETQYF.

The chain combines TRBV2 with TRBJ2-7, with TRBD1 matching 9 bases. Germline V gene sequence: CDR1 SNHLY, CDR2 FYNNEI. V lost 6 bases to trimming and J lost 4 bases; unmatched junction nucleotides: 4. CDR3 length equals 13 residues. The CDR3 sequence: CASRGTGRYEQYF. In nucleotides, the CDR3 is TGTGCCAGCAGAGGGACAGGGAGGTACGAGCAGTACTTC.